The 27 T cell receptor beta chains presented below share a single source sample, sequenced in a study of cytomegalovirus exposure and HLA in healthy donors. The PCR made use of 60 Vbeta and 13 Jbeta primers. Only in-frame clones appear in the TCRdb table, and some are missing; sequencing was by immunoSEQ multiplex PCR. The sample carries 130,000 to 150,000 clones, less than 85% recorded once. The sequencing input was PBMCs. Receptors were obtained from a middle-aged man in good health and CMV-seropositive.

This clone showed up just a few times. This chain joins TRBV5-1 and TRBJ2-7; D may be TRBD2 (5 bases). Germline values: CDR1 SGHRS, CDR2 YFSETQ. The CDR3 spans 13 residues. Between the trimmed V and J ends, which lost 5 bases and 7 bases, there was a span of 16 bases. As DNA, the CDR3 is TGCGCCAGCAGTTCCGGGGTGTCGGCGGAGCAGTACTTC. The encoded protein is CASSSGVSAEQYF.

V is TRBV29-1 and J is TRBJ2-1; no definite D call. Germline values: CDR1 SQVTM, CDR2 ANQGSEA. V was cut by 7 bases and J by 0 bases, with 13 bases left in between. The CDR3 loop spans 14 amino acids. In DNA, the CDR3 is TGCAGCGCCAGACACTTTAGCTCCTACAATGAGCAGTTCTTC. It specifies CSARHFSSYNEQFF.

V gene TRBV5-1 combines with J gene TRBJ2-1; D remains ambiguous. CDR1 is SGHRS, CDR2 YFSETQ, per germline. The germline V and J ends were trimmed by 0 bases and 15 bases, with 19 bases remaining between them. The CDR3 extends over 14 amino acids. The CDR3 bases are TGCGCCAGCAGCTTGGAGGCGGCACCTGCTAATCGGTTCTTC. Amino acids: CASSLEAAPANRFF.

Ten or more counts support this clone. The chain links TRBV27 to TRBJ1-5; no firm D call. Trimming left V 5 bases short and J 4 bases short, with 6 bases between. Germline values: CDR1 MNHEY, CDR2 SMNVEV (reference sequence). CDR3 size: 12 residues. The CDR3 reads CASSQTNQPQHF. The CDR3 nucleotides are TGTGCCAGCAGTCAGACAAATCAGCCCCAGCATTTT.

V usage is TRBV19 and J usage is TRBJ2-5; 12 positions match TRBD1. The CDR3 loop spans 16 amino acids. Looked up from germline, CDR1 is LNHDA and CDR2 is SQIVND (reference sequence). Trimming cost V 4 bases and J 5 bases; bases outside gene matches: 8. Written as DNA, the CDR3 is TGTGCCAGTAGTACTACCGGGACAGGGGGCCTGGAGACCCAGTACTTC. It yields the protein CASSTTGTGGLETQYF.

The chain is built from TRBV2 and TRBJ1-5; weak D call: TRBD1 (6 bases). V was cut by 7 bases and J by 4 bases, with 20 bases left in between. The CDR3 is made up of 16 amino acids. CDR1 and CDR2 from the germline V gene are SNHLY and FYNNEI. CDR3 loop: CASNTPGGAGNQPQHF. CDR3 in DNA: TGTGCCAGCAATACCCCTGGGGGGGCAGGGAATCAGCCCCAGCATTTT. Filled out from reference TRBV2 and TRBJ1-5, the complete variable domain reads EPEVTQTPSHQVTQMGQEVILRCVPISNHLYFYWYRQILGQKVEFLVSFYNNEISEKSEIFDDQFSVERPDGSNFTLKIRSTKLEDSAMYFCASNTPGGAGNQPQHFGDGTRLSIL.

The rearrangement joins TRBV19 to TRBJ2-7, with D perhaps matching TRBD1 (6 bases). Germline V lookup: CDR1 LNHDA, CDR2 SQIVND (reference sequence). V dropped 3 bases and J dropped 4 bases, with 19 bases sitting between them. The CDR3 has 16 residues. This CDR3 is CASSISGQLSGYEQYF. The CDR3 region has the DNA TGTGCCAGTAGTATCTCCGGACAGTTATCCGGATACGAGCAGTACTTC.

Here the CDR3 DNA reads TGTGCCAGCTCACCATCAAAGAACACTGAAGCTTTCTTT. It is translated as CASSPSKNTEAFF. This chain connects TRBV18 to TRBJ1-1; D gene uncertain. The CDR3 is 13 residues long. Trimming cost V 2 bases and J 1 base, with 5 bases left between them. Per the germline V gene, CDR1 is KGHSH and CDR2 is LQKENI.

The chain is built from TRBV19 and TRBJ1-1; 7 bases align to TRBD1. CDR3 length: 15 amino acids. The V segment lost 5 bases and the J segment 0 bases; nucleotides outside the gene matches: 6. Germline assignment: CDR1 LNHDA and CDR2 SQIVND (reference sequence). The CDR3 DNA follows: TGTGCCAGTAGTGTCCTCGACAGGGTGAACACTGAAGCTTTCTTT. It encodes CASSVLDRVNTEAFF.

The chain recombines TRBV21-1 with TRBJ1-4; the D call in the table, TRBD1, was not verified against the DNA. TRBV21-1 is marked as a pseudogene. The CDR3 loop spans 15 amino acids. The CDR3 protein is CASSNYDRQNEKLFF. In DNA form, the CDR3 reads TGTGCCAGCAGCAATTACGACAGACAGAATGAAAAACTGTTTTTT.

This sequence joins TRBV27 and TRBJ2-4, with 9 positions matching TRBD2. The CDR3 contains 15 residues. V shed 2 bases, J shed 6 bases, and the junction held 5 bases outside the gene matches. CDR1 is MNHEY, CDR2 SMNVEV, per germline (reference sequence). The CDR3 DNA is TGTGCCAGCAGTTTAGCGGGGGGGCCTAGAAACATTCAGTACTTC. Its translation is CASSLAGGPRNIQYF.

The chain combines TRBV6-5 with TRBJ2-2; D gene uncertain. Germline V lookup: CDR1 MNHEY, CDR2 SVGAGI. The CDR3 consists of 13 residues. The V gene lost 2 bases and the J gene lost 6 bases, with 7 bases spanning the gap. CDR3 amino acids: CASSYMSAGELFF. For the CDR3, the DNA is TGTGCCAGCAGTTACATGTCGGCCGGGGAGCTGTTTTTT.

This clone has just one count. CDR3 DNA: TGTGCCAGCACCAAGGAGTCAGCGGGATCACCCCTCCACTTT. This translates into CASTKESAGSPLHF. V usage is TRBV2 and J usage is TRBJ1-6, with D hard to call. Per germline, CDR1 SNHLY and CDR2 FYNNEI. The CDR3 totals 14 residues. The V end was cut by 7 bases, the J end by 10 bases, with 17 bases between.

V usage is TRBV6-5 and J usage is TRBJ2-1; no definite D call. The germline gives CDR1 MNHEY, CDR2 SVGAGI. This CDR3 is built from 15 residues. Trimming removed 2 bases from V and 4 bases from J, with 12 bases in between. CDR3 residues: CASSYRRHRYNEQFF. The CDR3 DNA is TGTGCCAGCAGTTACAGGCGGCACCGGTACAATGAGCAGTTCTTC.

This chain links TRBV28 with TRBJ2-5, with 13 nucleotides matching TRBD2. Unmatched junction bases numbered 16, after V lost 4 bases and J lost 5 bases. CDR1 MDHEN and CDR2 SYDVKM come from the germline V gene. The CDR3 totals 19 residues. CDR3 sequence: CASSSWQGTSGGASETQYF. The DNA of the CDR3 is TGTGCCAGCAGTTCGTGGCAGGGCACTAGCGGGGGGGCCTCCGAGACCCAGTACTTC.

The J gene is TRBJ1-1, the V gene TRBV18; D possibly corresponds to TRBD1 (5 bases). Trimming took off 6 bases at V and 2 bases at J, with 19 bases between the two ends. Germline V gives CDR1 KGHSH, CDR2 LQKENI. CDR3 length equals 16 residues. CDR3 residues: CASSPPLGQGNTEAFF. Written as DNA, the CDR3 is TGTGCCAGCTCGCCCCCCCTGGGGCAGGGTAACACTGAAGCTTTCTTT.

This chain connects TRBV7-6 to TRBJ2-7, with D possibly being TRBD2 (6 bases). The germline V gene has CDR1 SGHVS and CDR2 FNYEAQ. The V end lost 3 bases, the J end lost 5 bases, and 11 bases lay between the germline ends. The CDR3 spans 13 residues. The CDR3 DNA follows: TGTGCCAGCAGCTTCGGGACTCGGGACGAGCAGTACTTC. It encodes CASSFGTRDEQYF. The full variable domain, rest sourced from reference TRBV7-6 and TRBJ2-7, is GAGVSQSPRYKVTKRGQDVALRCDPISGHVSLYWYRQALGQGPEFLTYFNYEAQQDKSGLPNDRFSAERPEGSISTLTIQRTEQRDSAMYRCASSFGTRDEQYFGPGTRLTVT.

The chain recombines TRBV7-6 with TRBJ1-4; maybe TRBD1 (5 bases). This CDR3 spans 13 amino acids. Trimming shortened V by 3 bases and J by 12 bases, and 14 bases separated the two germline ends. Germline assignment: CDR1 SGHVS and CDR2 FNYEAQ. CDR3 sequence reads: CASSLYGTQQLFF. The CDR3, as DNA: TGTGCCAGCAGCTTGTACGGGACTCAGCAACTGTTTTTT.

The CDR3 nucleotides read TGTGCCAGCAGTCCTACGGGGGGGAATCAGCCCCAGCATTTT. Its translation is CASSPTGGNQPQHF. The chain joins TRBV7-9 to TRBJ1-5; D is possibly TRBD1 (5 bases). The CDR3 totals 14 residues. Germline assignment: CDR1 SEHNR and CDR2 FQNEAQ (reference sequence). Trimming took off 6 bases at V and 4 bases at J, with 13 bases between the two ends.

The rearrangement links TRBV2 to TRBJ1-2, with 7 bases fitting TRBD1. Germline CDR1 SNHLY, CDR2 FYNNEI. This CDR3 comprises 12 residues. After removal of 4 bases from V and 6 bases from J, the junction contained 2 bases not matched to a gene. CDR3 in amino acids: CASSGQGDGYTF. In DNA, the CDR3 is TGTGCCAGCAGTGGACAGGGAGATGGCTACACCTTC. The variable domain in full, completed from reference TRBV2 and TRBJ1-2, reads EPEVTQTPSHQVTQMGQEVILRCVPISNHLYFYWYRQILGQKVEFLVSFYNNEISEKSEIFDDQFSVERPDGSNFTLKIRSTKLEDSAMYFCASSGQGDGYTFGSGTRLTVV.

This chain connects TRBV29-1 to TRBJ2-1; D possibly corresponds to TRBD1 (5 bases). V lost 8 bases, J lost 0 bases, and 14 bases lay in between. Germline CDR1 reads SQVTM; CDR2 reads ANQGSEA. This CDR3 contains 14 residues. This CDR3 reads CSSQGASSYNEQFF. DNA for the CDR3: TGCAGCTCGCAGGGTGCGAGCTCCTACAATGAGCAGTTCTTC.

This clone was seen a handful of times. This sequence joins TRBV9 and TRBJ1-5; 7 bases line up with TRBD1. J lost 3 bases, V lost 3 bases, and 3 bases had no gene match. This CDR3 is built from 14 residues. Germline loops: CDR1 SGDLS, CDR2 YYNGEE. The CDR3 loop reads CASSGTGINQPQHF. CDR3 coding DNA: TGTGCCAGCAGCGGGACAGGTATCAATCAGCCCCAGCATTTT.

The chain joins TRBV29-1 to TRBJ2-7; 7 nucleotides match TRBD1. Trimming at V came to 3 bases and at J to 3 bases, leaving 11 bases not matched to a gene. This CDR3 has 15 residues. The V gene's germline CDR1 is SQVTM and CDR2 ANQGSEA. Here the CDR3 DNA reads TGCAGCGTTGAGGGAGAGGGGGCCGGAAGCTACGAGCAGTACTTC. Protein sequence: CSVEGEGAGSYEQYF.

The chain joins TRBV19 to TRBJ1-5; D perhaps matches TRBD1 (6 bases). Trimming shortened V by 3 bases and J by 4 bases, and 22 bases separated the two germline ends. Germline V CDR1 and CDR2: LNHDA, SQIVND (reference sequence). The CDR3 length is 18 residues. The CDR3 DNA sequence: TGTGCCAGTAGTATTGGGTTGGGACAAGCTATGGGGAATCAGCCCCAGCATTTT. Translated, it gives CASSIGLGQAMGNQPQHF.

The J gene is TRBJ1-6, the V gene TRBV29-1, with 7 nucleotides matching TRBD1. Germline CDR1 is SQVTM and CDR2 is ANQGSEA. The CDR3 spans 14 residues. Unmatched junction bases numbered 10, after V lost 7 bases and J lost 7 bases. For the CDR3, the DNA is TGCAGCGGTTGGGGAGACAGGGTAAATTCACCCCTCCACTTT. Protein sequence: CSGWGDRVNSPLHF.

The chain links TRBV11-1 to TRBJ2-7; D might be TRBD1 (6 bases). The V and J ends lost 5 bases and 4 bases respectively, with 18 bases between them. Germline values: CDR1 SGHAT, CDR2 FQDESV (reference sequence). CDR3 length equals 15 residues. CDR3 in amino acids: CASSPSQGPPYEQYF. CDR3 coding DNA: TGTGCCAGCAGCCCTTCCCAGGGGCCCCCGTACGAGCAGTACTTC.

The rearrangement joins TRBV6-1 to TRBJ2-7, with 8 bases lining up with TRBD1. Germline values: CDR1 MNHNS, CDR2 SASEGT. This CDR3 has 14 residues. Trimming cost V 6 bases and J 3 bases; bases outside gene matches: 7. The CDR3 nucleotides are TGTGCCAGCAGCCCCGGACAGGGCTTCTACGAGCAGTACTTC. This codes for CASSPGQGFYEQYF.